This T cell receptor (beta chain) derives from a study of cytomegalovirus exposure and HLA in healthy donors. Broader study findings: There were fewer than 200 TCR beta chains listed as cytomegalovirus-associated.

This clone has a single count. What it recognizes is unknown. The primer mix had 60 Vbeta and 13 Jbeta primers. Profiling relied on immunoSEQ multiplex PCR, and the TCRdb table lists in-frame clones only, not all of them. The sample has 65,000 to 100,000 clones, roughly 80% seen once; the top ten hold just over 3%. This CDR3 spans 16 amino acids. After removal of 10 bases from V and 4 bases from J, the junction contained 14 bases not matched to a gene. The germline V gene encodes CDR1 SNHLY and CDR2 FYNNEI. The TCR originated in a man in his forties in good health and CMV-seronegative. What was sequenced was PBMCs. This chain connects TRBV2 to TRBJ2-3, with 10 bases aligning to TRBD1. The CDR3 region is CAIPGGWDRGPDTQYF. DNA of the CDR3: TGTGCCATACCTGGAGGCTGGGACAGGGGTCCAGATACGCAGTATTTT.